Below, 18 T cell receptor beta chains from the same sample are listed, as sequenced in a study of cytomegalovirus exposure and HLA in healthy donors. PCR used 60 Vbeta primers and 13 Jbeta primers. Method: immunoSEQ multiplex PCR; TCRdb's copy keeps in-frame clones and lacks some. The data contain roughly 150,000 clones, roughly 68% of them seen just once; the ten biggest clones take up over 9.5%. Sequencing was carried out using PBMCs. The receptors shown here come from a man aged 30-40 years in good health and CMV-seropositive.

This clone was seen only a few times. This chain joins TRBV6-5 and TRBJ2-1, with TRBD2 identical over 7 bases. This CDR3 has 12 amino acids. The germline CDR1 and CDR2 sequences are MNHEY and SVGAGI. The V gene end was trimmed by 8 bases and the J gene end by 11 bases; junction bases not matched to a gene: 9. The CDR3 DNA reads TGTGCCAGCCATGAGAAAAGCGGGAAGCAGTTCTTC. It translates to CASHEKSGKQFF.

This chain uses TRBV7-9 with TRBJ2-3, with 11 positions matching TRBD2. This CDR3 is 14 amino acids long. Germline CDR1 SEHNR, CDR2 FQNEAQ (reference sequence). The V gene end was trimmed by 6 bases and the J gene end by 3 bases; junction bases not matched to a gene: 2. The CDR3 reads CASRLAGGTDTQYF. The CDR3 coding sequence is TGTGCCAGCAGGCTAGCGGGAGGTACAGATACGCAGTATTTT.

J is TRBJ1-5 and V is TRBV5-1; D not resolved. The CDR3 loop spans 13 amino acids. The germline CDR1 and CDR2 sequences are SGHRS and YFSETQ. V was clipped by 5 bases and J by 3 bases, with 9 bases between them. CDR3 in DNA: TGCGCCAGCAGGGAAGGAGTCAATCAGCCCCAGCATTTT. Its translation: CASREGVNQPQHF. The variable domain in full, with the rest retrieved from reference TRBV5-1 and TRBJ1-5, is KAGVTQTPRYLIKTRGQQVTLSCSPISGHRSVSWYQQTPGQGLQFLFEYFSETQRNKGNFPGRFSGRQFSNSRSEMNVSTLELGDSALYLCASREGVNQPQHFGDGTRLSIL.

The V gene is TRBV5-6, the J gene TRBJ1-2; TRBD1 matches 12 bases. Germline CDR1 SGHDT, CDR2 YYEEEE. The CDR3 has 16 amino acids. J lost 7 bases, V lost 2 bases, and 9 bases had no gene match. The CDR3 protein is CASSLPGTGGAVGYTF. CDR3 bases: TGTGCCAGCAGCTTACCCGGGACAGGGGGCGCGGTTGGCTACACCTTC.

The chain has TRBV18 and TRBJ2-7; 11 bases line up with TRBD1. The ends lost 6 bases at V and 2 bases at J; junction bases unmatched: 12. The germline gives CDR1 KGHSH, CDR2 LQKENI. The CDR3 runs to 17 residues. The CDR3 spells CASSGQGDVIGAYEQYF. The CDR3 DNA sequence: TGTGCCAGCTCGGGACAGGGGGATGTAATAGGGGCCTACGAGCAGTACTTC.

V is TRBV2 and J is TRBJ2-7; no reliable D call. The germline gives CDR1 SNHLY, CDR2 FYNNEI. V was cut by 3 bases and J by 3 bases, with 9 bases left in between. The CDR3 is made up of 13 amino acids. This CDR3 is CASSDTYSYEQYF. The CDR3 coding sequence is TGTGCCAGCAGTGATACTTACAGCTACGAGCAGTACTTC. The full variable domain, its missing parts supplied by reference TRBV2 and TRBJ2-7, is EPEVTQTPSHQVTQMGQEVILRCVPISNHLYFYWYRQILGQKVEFLVSFYNNEISEKSEIFDDQFSVERPDGSNFTLKIRSTKLEDSAMYFCASSDTYSYEQYFGPGTRLTVT.

The chain joins TRBV29-1 to TRBJ2-7, with a weak D call TRBD1 (6 bases). CDR1 is SQVTM, CDR2 ANQGSEA, per germline. V was shortened by 3 bases and J by 7 bases, with 28 bases between the two germline ends. The CDR3 loop spans 17 amino acids. The CDR3 protein is CSVEDGSPGQYVGEQYF. The CDR3 DNA reads TGCAGCGTTGAGGATGGTTCGCCGGGACAATACGTCGGGGAGCAGTACTTC.

In the case of this clone: The sample has other DNA sequences that encode this CDR3 too. The genes are TRBV7-3 and TRBJ1-1, with 7 bases matching TRBD1. V lost 5 bases, J lost 4 bases, and 7 bases stayed unmatched. The germline V gene encodes CDR1 SGHTA and CDR2 FQGTGA. The CDR3 has 14 residues. In nucleotides, the CDR3 is TGTGCCAGCAGCCCGCGACAGGGCGCCACTGAAGCTTTCTTT. Amino acid sequence: CASSPRQGATEAFF. Full variable domain (remainder filled in from reference TRBV7-3 and TRBJ1-1): GAGVSQTPSNKVTEKGKYVELRCDPISGHTALYWYRQSLGQGPEFLIYFQGTGAADDSGLPNDRFFAVRPEGSVSTLKIQRTERGDSAVYLCASSPRQGATEAFFGQGTRLTVV.

There are a few counts of this clone. The genes are TRBV11-1 and TRBJ2-2, with a tentative D call TRBD2 (6 bases). The CDR3 runs 15 residues. V was cut by 2 bases and J by 1 base, with 8 bases left in between. Germline V CDR1 and CDR2: SGHAT, FQDESV (reference sequence). The chain's CDR3 is CASSLSGQNTGELFF. DNA of the CDR3: TGTGCCAGCAGCTTAAGCGGGCAGAACACCGGGGAGCTGTTTTTT.

Comments on this clone: This CDR3 is missing its conserved last phenylalanine or tryptophan, likely due to a read error. Because the CDR3's place on the DNA is in doubt, the DNA is left out and the CDR3 is given as listed by TCRdb. This sequence joins TRBV28 and TRBJ1-4. Germline V lookup: CDR1 MDHEN, CDR2 SYDVKM. Including both end residues, the CDR3 is 12 amino acids long. CDR3 sequence reads: CASSSPGEPPLV.

The chain is built from TRBV13 and TRBJ2-5, with D tentatively TRBD1 (6 bases). V was clipped by 4 bases and J by 5 bases, with 14 bases between them. This CDR3 region has 14 residues. CDR1 is PRHDT and CDR2 is FYEKMQ in the germline V gene (reference sequence). This CDR3 reads CASSSPQGMETQYF. The CDR3 DNA reads TGTGCCAGCAGCTCACCCCAGGGGATGGAGACCCAGTACTTC.

V usage is TRBV7-2 and J usage is TRBJ2-3, with D perhaps TRBD1 (6 bases). CDR3 length: 14 amino acids. Germline V lookup: CDR1 SGHTA, CDR2 FQGNSA. V lost 8 bases, J lost 0 bases, and 12 bases lay in between. The CDR3 loop reads CASAQDRSTDTQYF. The DNA of the CDR3 is TGTGCCAGCGCACAGGACAGAAGCACAGATACGCAGTATTTT. The complete variable domain, with remaining parts taken from reference TRBV7-2 and TRBJ2-3, reads GAGVSQSPSNKVTEKGKDVELRCDPISGHTALYWYRQSLGQGLEFLIYFQGNSAPDKSGLPSDRFSAERTGGSVSTLTIQRTQQEDSAVYLCASAQDRSTDTQYFGPGTRLTVL.

In its sample, this clone was seen once. The CDR3 loop is CASSSQGTYGYTF. The CDR3 DNA reads TGCGCCAGCAGCTCTCAGGGGACCTATGGCTACACCTTC. The chain combines TRBV10-1 with TRBJ1-2, with a weak D call TRBD1 (6 bases). The V and J ends lost 6 bases and 4 bases respectively, with 12 bases between them. The germline V gene encodes CDR1 WNHNN and CDR2 SYGVQD (reference sequence). CDR3 length: 13 amino acids.

This clone was seen only a few times. J is TRBJ2-3 and V is TRBV18; TRBD2 is a possible D gene (5 bases). V lost 0 bases and J lost 0, with 13 bases in between. This CDR3 comprises 17 residues. The germline CDR1 and CDR2 sequences are KGHSH and LQKENI. CDR3 DNA: TGTGCCAGCTCACCACCGTCCGGGGAAACCAGCACAGATACGCAGTATTTT. As protein: CASSPPSGETSTDTQYF.

This sequence joins TRBV28 and TRBJ1-2; 11 bases match TRBD1. Germline CDR1 reads MDHEN; CDR2 reads SYDVKM. The CDR3 contains 16 residues. V was clipped by 6 bases and J by 10 bases; unmatched bases: 16. CDR3 sequence reads: CASSLDRGRGYGNYTF. The CDR3 DNA reads as TGTGCCAGCAGCTTGGACAGGGGGCGCGGCTATGGCAACTACACCTTC.

The rearrangement joins TRBV14 to TRBJ2-1; 7 nucleotides align to TRBD1. The CDR3 has 17 amino acids. V gave up 0 bases and J gave up 10 bases; unmatched junction bases: 15. CDR1 is SGHDN, CDR2 FVKESK, per germline. CDR3 DNA sequence: TGTGCCAGCAGCCAAGATCGGGCCAGGGGGTTCCCTAGGGAGCAGTTCTTC. This sequence encodes CASSQDRARGFPREQFF.

The rearrangement uses TRBV2 and TRBJ2-4; TRBD2 is a possible D gene (7 bases). CDR1 is SNHLY, CDR2 FYNNEI, per germline. The CDR3 contains 20 residues. V lost 2 bases and J lost 1, with 24 bases in between. CDR3: CASSELGRGGATKAKNIQYF. DNA for the CDR3: TGTGCCAGCAGTGAATTAGGGAGGGGGGGAGCTACGAAGGCCAAAAACATTCAGTACTTC.

This sequence joins TRBV15 and TRBJ2-1, with 14 bases matching TRBD2. The V segment lost 6 bases and the J segment 8 bases; nucleotides outside the gene matches: 15. Germline values: CDR1 LNHNV, CDR2 YYDKDF (reference sequence). This CDR3 contains 18 residues. The DNA of the CDR3 is TGTGCCACCAGGGGCGGGACTAGCGGGAGTGTATTTTCCGATGAGCAGTTCTTC. Protein product: CATRGGTSGSVFSDEQFF.